Listed below are T cell receptor beta chains from one sample, sequenced in a study of T cells after yellow fever vaccination. TCRdb processed the 5' RACE reads anew with MiXCR; each CDR3 protein has one entry. Altogether some 120,000 distinct CDR3 sequences are present, around 7.7% being singletons, with the ten largest covering 2.5%. Source: CD4+ T cells sorted from PBMCs, taken about 10 days after the first yellow fever vaccination. The receptors stem from a man between 18 and 35 years old who received the YFV17D yellow fever vaccine. Each CDR3 is given with its conserved first and last residue. D genes are given only for firm matches. A clone size is listed for some rows: how often the clone was seen (once, few, many), or a class if it is expanded.

cdr3_aa: CSARDRTVEKLFF; cdr3_nt: TGCAGTGCTAGAGACCGGACAGTTGAAAAACTGTTTTTT; clone_size: .; j_call: TRBJ1-4; v_call: TRBV20-1; d_call: .
cdr3_aa: CASSLRTGGDNEQFF; cdr3_nt: TGCGCCAGCAGCTTGAGGACAGGGGGTGACAATGAGCAGTTCTTC; clone_size: many; j_call: TRBJ2-1; v_call: TRBV5-1; d_call: TRBD1
cdr3_aa: CASSILEVGTDTQYF; cdr3_nt: TGCGCCAGCAGCATACTGGAGGTTGGCACAGATACGCAGTATTTT; clone_size: many; j_call: TRBJ2-3; v_call: TRBV5-1; d_call: .
cdr3_aa: CASTSEPRSNQPQHF; cdr3_nt: TGTGCCAGCACCTCTGAGCCCCGGAGCAATCAGCCCCAGCATTTT; clone_size: many; j_call: TRBJ1-5; v_call: TRBV7-2; d_call: .
cdr3_aa: CASSAGGDQPQHF; cdr3_nt: TGTGCCAGCAGTGCGGGTGGTGATCAGCCCCAGCATTTT; clone_size: few; j_call: TRBJ1-5; v_call: TRBV12-3/TRBV12-4; d_call: .
cdr3_aa: CARSSGQVASGNTIYF; cdr3_nt: TGCGCCCGCAGCTCGGGACAGGTAGCTTCTGGAAACACCATATATTTT; clone_size: .; j_call: TRBJ1-3; v_call: TRBV5-1; d_call: TRBD1
cdr3_aa: CATSRDRMDGGEKLFF; cdr3_nt: TGTGCCACCAGCAGAGATAGGATGGACGGGGGTGAAAAACTGTTTTTT; clone_size: many; j_call: TRBJ1-4; v_call: TRBV15; d_call: .
cdr3_aa: CTSSGAGDWQQETQYF; cdr3_nt: TGTACCAGCAGCGGAGCGGGGGACTGGCAACAAGAGACCCAGTACTTC; clone_size: .; j_call: TRBJ2-5; v_call: TRBV1; d_call: .
cdr3_aa: CASSPSPGLAGQRTTDTQYF; cdr3_nt: TGTGCCAGCTCACCAAGTCCGGGACTAGCGGGGCAGAGAACCACAGATACGCAGTATTTT; clone_size: many; j_call: TRBJ2-3; v_call: TRBV18; d_call: TRBD2
cdr3_aa: CASSFGLSTDTQYF; cdr3_nt: TGTGCCAGCAGCTTTGGGCTGAGCACAGATACGCAGTATTTT; clone_size: many; j_call: TRBJ2-3; v_call: TRBV5-1; d_call: .
cdr3_aa: CASSLTSGGADTQYF; cdr3_nt: TGTGCCAGCAGCTTAACTAGCGGGGGGGCAGATACGCAGTATTTT; clone_size: many; j_call: TRBJ2-3; v_call: TRBV13; d_call: TRBD2
cdr3_aa: CSASQTGVTEAFF; cdr3_nt: TGCAGTGCTAGCCAGACAGGGGTCACTGAAGCTTTCTTT; clone_size: .; j_call: TRBJ1-1; v_call: TRBV20-1; d_call: TRBD1
cdr3_aa: CASSAGDPPYEQYF; cdr3_nt: TGCGCCAGCAGCGCCGGGGATCCACCCTACGAGCAGTACTTC; clone_size: .; j_call: TRBJ2-7; v_call: TRBV5-1; d_call: .
cdr3_aa: CASTKRGVHTEAFF; cdr3_nt: TGTGCCAGCACCAAACGAGGGGTGCACACTGAAGCTTTCTTT; clone_size: many; j_call: TRBJ1-1; v_call: TRBV7-8; d_call: .
cdr3_aa: CASSHLRYQPQHF; cdr3_nt: TGTGCCAGCAGCCATTTGAGGTATCAGCCCCAGCATTTT; clone_size: few; j_call: TRBJ1-5; v_call: TRBV27; d_call: .
cdr3_aa: CASSLPQSLGGGLYEQFF; cdr3_nt: TGTGCCAGCAGTTTACCCCAGTCCCTGGGGGGGGGCCTCTATGAGCAGTTCTTC; clone_size: few; j_call: TRBJ2-1; v_call: TRBV28; d_call: .
cdr3_aa: CASSLTVPDTGELFF; cdr3_nt: TGTGCCAGCAGCCTTACAGTCCCGGACACCGGGGAGCTGTTTTTT; clone_size: many; j_call: TRBJ2-2; v_call: TRBV6-1; d_call: .
cdr3_aa: CASSSTPADNYGYTF; cdr3_nt: TGCGCCAGCAGCTCGACCCCGGCAGACAACTATGGCTACACCTTC; clone_size: many; j_call: TRBJ1-2; v_call: TRBV5-1; d_call: .
cdr3_aa: CAIGPGILLQFF; cdr3_nt: TGTGCCATCGGCCCAGGGATCCTCCTACAGTTCTTC; clone_size: .; j_call: TRBJ2-1; v_call: TRBV5-5; d_call: .
cdr3_aa: CAISESGGLSTDTQYF; cdr3_nt: TGTGCCATCAGTGAGTCGGGAGGCCTTAGCACAGATACGCAGTATTTT; clone_size: many; j_call: TRBJ2-3; v_call: TRBV10-3; d_call: .
cdr3_aa: CASSEVVYEQYF; cdr3_nt: TGCGCCAGCAGTGAGGTCGTCTACGAGCAGTACTTC; clone_size: many; j_call: TRBJ2-7; v_call: TRBV10-2; d_call: .
cdr3_aa: CASSQTGRSEQYF; cdr3_nt: TGCGCCAGCAGCCAGACGGGCAGATCCGAGCAGTACTTC; clone_size: many; j_call: TRBJ2-7; v_call: TRBV4-3; d_call: .
cdr3_aa: CASSTSAGEGQPQHF; cdr3_nt: TGCGCCAGCAGCACCTCTGCGGGGGAAGGACAGCCCCAGCATTTT; clone_size: .; j_call: TRBJ1-5; v_call: TRBV5-1; d_call: .
cdr3_aa: CASDRASTDTQYF; cdr3_nt: TGTGCCAGCGACAGGGCAAGCACAGATACGCAGTATTTT; clone_size: many; j_call: TRBJ2-3; v_call: TRBV5-8; d_call: TRBD1
cdr3_aa: CASSVVSGGTTDTQYF; cdr3_nt: TGTGCCAGCAGCGTAGTTAGCGGGGGGACCACAGATACGCAGTATTTT; clone_size: many; j_call: TRBJ2-3; v_call: TRBV9; d_call: TRBD2
cdr3_aa: CASSLSQGGYGYTF; cdr3_nt: TGCGCCAGCAGCTTGTCTCAGGGGGGCTATGGCTACACCTTC; clone_size: many; j_call: TRBJ1-2; v_call: TRBV5-1; d_call: TRBD1
cdr3_aa: CASSALAYGYTF; cdr3_nt: TGTGCCAGCAGTGCTCTTGCCTATGGCTACACCTTC; clone_size: many; j_call: TRBJ1-2; v_call: TRBV6-2/TRBV6-3; d_call: .
cdr3_aa: CAISPTGSPSYNSPLHF; cdr3_nt: TGTGCCATCAGCCCTACAGGGAGCCCCTCCTATAATTCACCCCTCCACTTT; clone_size: .; j_call: TRBJ1-6; v_call: TRBV10-3; d_call: .
cdr3_aa: CASSYEGFGYNEQFF; cdr3_nt: TGTGCCAGCAGTTACGAGGGTTTTGGGTACAATGAGCAGTTCTTC; clone_size: many; j_call: TRBJ2-1; v_call: TRBV6-5; d_call: .
cdr3_aa: CASRDRRITEAFF; cdr3_nt: TGTGCCAGCAGGGACAGGAGGATCACTGAAGCTTTCTTT; clone_size: many; j_call: TRBJ1-1; v_call: TRBV25-1; d_call: TRBD1
cdr3_aa: CAISESRGHTDTQYF; cdr3_nt: TGTGCCATCAGTGAGTCTCGAGGGCACACAGATACGCAGTATTTT; clone_size: .; j_call: TRBJ2-3; v_call: TRBV10-3; d_call: .
cdr3_aa: CASSRAGRAEEQFF; cdr3_nt: TGCGCCAGCAGCCGGGCTGGACGGGCCGAAGAGCAGTTCTTC; clone_size: many; j_call: TRBJ2-1; v_call: TRBV5-1; d_call: .
cdr3_aa: CASSFPGTEAFF; cdr3_nt: TGTGCCAGCAGCTTTCCGGGCACTGAAGCTTTCTTT; clone_size: many; j_call: TRBJ1-1; v_call: TRBV12-3/TRBV12-4; d_call: .
cdr3_aa: CASSRGGLSYNEQFF; cdr3_nt: TGTGCCAGTAGTAGGGGGGGGCTGTCCTACAATGAGCAGTTCTTC; clone_size: .; j_call: TRBJ2-1; v_call: TRBV19; d_call: .
cdr3_aa: CASSWNPSSNTEAFF; cdr3_nt: TGTGCCAGCAGCTGGAACCCCTCATCGAACACTGAAGCTTTCTTT; clone_size: .; j_call: TRBJ1-1; v_call: TRBV5-4; d_call: .
cdr3_aa: CASSFTGQTEAFF; cdr3_nt: TGTGCCAGCAGCTTTACAGGGCAAACTGAAGCTTTCTTT; clone_size: few; j_call: TRBJ1-1; v_call: TRBV5-5; d_call: .
cdr3_aa: CASSFIGGTAKQAFF; cdr3_nt: TGTGCCAGCAGTTTTATAGGGGGGACAGCAAAACAAGCTTTCTTT; clone_size: many; j_call: TRBJ1-1; v_call: TRBV12-3/TRBV12-4; d_call: TRBD1
cdr3_aa: CASSQSGTGGCTDTQYF; cdr3_nt: TGCGCCAGCAGTCAATCCGGGACAGGGGGCTGCACAGATACGCAGTATTTT; clone_size: many; j_call: TRBJ2-3; v_call: TRBV23-1; d_call: TRBD1